This T cell receptor (beta chain) comes out of a study of blood T cell repertoires in COVID-19. Authors' processing steps: From reference gene primer amplification, estimates of nucleated cell counts were derived. Libraries were prepared by immunoSEQ multiplex PCR; TCRdb keeps only in-frame clonotypes and omits some of them. V and J calls and clone size come straight from that table; D and trimming were deduced from the DNA. The top ten hold around 6% of the sample, which has about 90,000 clones, approximately 92% seen once. The TCR originated in an older woman with active COVID-19. Sequencing input: peripheral blood.

In DNA form, the CDR3 reads TGCGCCAGCAGCGACTTAGCGGGAATAAACACCGGGGAGCTGTTTTTT. Its translation: CASSDLAGINTGELFF. The chain uses TRBV5-1 and TRBJ2-2; TRBD2 aligns across 8 bases. The trim removed 4 bases at V and 2 bases at J, leaving 7 bases unmatched. CDR1 and CDR2 from the germline V gene are SGHRS and YFSETQ. CDR3 length equals 16 residues. Supplemented by reference TRBV5-1 and TRBJ2-2, the full variable domain reads KAGVTQTPRYLIKTRGQQVTLSCSPISGHRSVSWYQQTPGQGLQFLFEYFSETQRNKGNFPGRFSGRQFSNSRSEMNVSTLELGDSALYLCASSDLAGINTGELFFGEGSRLTVL.